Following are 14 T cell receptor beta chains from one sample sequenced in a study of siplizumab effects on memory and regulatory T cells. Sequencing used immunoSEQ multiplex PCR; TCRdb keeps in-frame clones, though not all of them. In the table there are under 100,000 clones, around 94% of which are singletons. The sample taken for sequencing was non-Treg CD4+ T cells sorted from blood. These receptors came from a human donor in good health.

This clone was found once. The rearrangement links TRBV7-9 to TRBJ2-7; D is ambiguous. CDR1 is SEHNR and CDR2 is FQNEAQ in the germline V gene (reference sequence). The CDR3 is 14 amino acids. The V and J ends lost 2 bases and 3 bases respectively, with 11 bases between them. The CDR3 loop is CASSLSGWGYEQYF. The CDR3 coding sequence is TGTGCCAGCAGCTTATCTGGGTGGGGCTACGAGCAGTACTTC.

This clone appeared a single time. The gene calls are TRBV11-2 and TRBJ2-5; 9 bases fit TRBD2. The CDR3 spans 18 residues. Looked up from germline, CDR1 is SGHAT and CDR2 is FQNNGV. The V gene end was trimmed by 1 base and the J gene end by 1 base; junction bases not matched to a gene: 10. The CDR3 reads CASSLGGLASGAQETQYF. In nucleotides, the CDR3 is TGTGCCAGCAGCTTAGGGGGCTTGGCTAGCGGGGCCCAAGAGACCCAGTACTTC.

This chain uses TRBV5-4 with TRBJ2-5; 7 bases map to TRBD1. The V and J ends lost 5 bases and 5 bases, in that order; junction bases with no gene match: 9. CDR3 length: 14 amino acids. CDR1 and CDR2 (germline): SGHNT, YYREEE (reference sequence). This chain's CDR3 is CASSVRDSLETQYF. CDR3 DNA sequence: TGTGCCAGCAGTGTCCGGGACAGTCTTGAGACCCAGTACTTC. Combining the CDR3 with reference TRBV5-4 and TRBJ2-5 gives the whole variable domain ETGVTQSPTHLIKTRGQQVTLRCSSQSGHNTVSWYQQALGQGPQFIFQYYREEENGRGNFPPRFSGLQFPNYSSELNVNALELDDSALYLCASSVRDSLETQYFGPGTRLLVL.

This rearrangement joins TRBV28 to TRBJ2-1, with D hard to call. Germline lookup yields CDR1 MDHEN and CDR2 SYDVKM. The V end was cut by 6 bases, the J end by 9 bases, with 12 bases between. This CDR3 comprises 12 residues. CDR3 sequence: CASRELLGEQFF. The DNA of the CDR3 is TGTGCCAGCAGAGAACTTTTAGGTGAGCAGTTCTTC.

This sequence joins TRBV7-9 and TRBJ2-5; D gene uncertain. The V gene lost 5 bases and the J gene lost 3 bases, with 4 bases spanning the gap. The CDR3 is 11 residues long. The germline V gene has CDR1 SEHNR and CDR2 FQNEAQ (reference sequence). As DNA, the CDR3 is TGTGCCAGCAGCGTAGAAGAGACCCAGTACTTC. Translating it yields CASSVEETQYF.

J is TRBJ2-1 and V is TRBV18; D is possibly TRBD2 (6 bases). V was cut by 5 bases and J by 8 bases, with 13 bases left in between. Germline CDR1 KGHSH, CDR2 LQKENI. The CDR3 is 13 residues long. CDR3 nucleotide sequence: TGTGCCAGCTCAACTACTAGCACCCATGAGCAGTTCTTC. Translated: CASSTTSTHEQFF.

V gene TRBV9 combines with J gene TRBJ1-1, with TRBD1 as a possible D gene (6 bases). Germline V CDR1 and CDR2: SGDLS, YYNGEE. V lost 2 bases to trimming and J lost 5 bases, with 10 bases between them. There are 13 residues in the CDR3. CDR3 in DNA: TGTGCCAGCAGCGTGGACAGTGGGACTGAAGCTTTCTTT. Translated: CASSVDSGTEAFF.

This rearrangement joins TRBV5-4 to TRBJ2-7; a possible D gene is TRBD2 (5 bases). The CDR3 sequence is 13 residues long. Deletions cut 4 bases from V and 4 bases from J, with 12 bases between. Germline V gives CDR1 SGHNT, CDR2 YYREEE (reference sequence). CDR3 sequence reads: CASSLGGLYEQYF. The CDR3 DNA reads TGTGCCAGCAGCCTAGGAGGACTTTACGAGCAGTACTTC.

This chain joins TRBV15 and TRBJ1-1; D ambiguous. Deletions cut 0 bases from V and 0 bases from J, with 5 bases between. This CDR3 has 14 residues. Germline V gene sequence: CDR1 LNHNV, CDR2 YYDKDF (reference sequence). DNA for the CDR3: TGTGCCACCAGCAGAGAACAGTTGAACACTGAAGCTTTCTTT. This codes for CATSREQLNTEAFF.

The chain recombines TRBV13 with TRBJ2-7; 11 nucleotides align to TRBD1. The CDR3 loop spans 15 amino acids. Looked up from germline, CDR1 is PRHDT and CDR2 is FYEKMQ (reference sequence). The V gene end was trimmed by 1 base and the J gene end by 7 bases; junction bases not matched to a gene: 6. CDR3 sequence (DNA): TGTGCCAGCAGCTTAGAGGGACAGGGGGTAATGGAGCAGTACTTC. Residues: CASSLEGQGVMEQYF.

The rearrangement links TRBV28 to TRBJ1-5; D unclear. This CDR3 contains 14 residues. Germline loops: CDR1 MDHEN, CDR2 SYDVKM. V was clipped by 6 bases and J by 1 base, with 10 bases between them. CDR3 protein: CASRREPSNQPQHF. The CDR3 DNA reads TGTGCCAGCAGACGAGAGCCGAGCAATCAGCCCCAGCATTTT.

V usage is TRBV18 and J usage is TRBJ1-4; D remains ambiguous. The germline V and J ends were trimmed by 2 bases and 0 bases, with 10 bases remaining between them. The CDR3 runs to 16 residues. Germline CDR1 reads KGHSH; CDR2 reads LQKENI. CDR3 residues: CASSPVGSTTNEKLFF. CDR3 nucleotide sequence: TGTGCCAGCTCACCAGTCGGGTCAACAACTAATGAAAAACTGTTTTTT.

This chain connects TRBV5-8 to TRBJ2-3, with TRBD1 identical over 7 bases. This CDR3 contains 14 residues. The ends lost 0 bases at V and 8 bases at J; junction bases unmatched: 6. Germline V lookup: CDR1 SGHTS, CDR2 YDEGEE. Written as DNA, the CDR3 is TGTGCCAGCAGCTTGGGAGGGGCAGGGGGTACGCAGTATTTT. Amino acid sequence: CASSLGGAGGTQYF. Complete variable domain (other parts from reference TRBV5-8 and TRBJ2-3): EAGVTQSPTHLIKTRGQQATLRCSPISGHTSVYWYQQALGLGLQFLLWYDEGEERNRGNFPPRFSGRQFPNYSSELNVNALELEDSALYLCASSLGGAGGTQYFGPGTRLTVL.

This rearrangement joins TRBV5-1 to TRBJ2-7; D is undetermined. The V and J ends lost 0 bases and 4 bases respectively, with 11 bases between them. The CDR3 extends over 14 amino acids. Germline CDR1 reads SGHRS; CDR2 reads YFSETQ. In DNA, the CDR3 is TGCGCCAGCAGCTTGGATGTCACCAAATACGAGCAGTACTTC. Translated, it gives CASSLDVTKYEQYF.